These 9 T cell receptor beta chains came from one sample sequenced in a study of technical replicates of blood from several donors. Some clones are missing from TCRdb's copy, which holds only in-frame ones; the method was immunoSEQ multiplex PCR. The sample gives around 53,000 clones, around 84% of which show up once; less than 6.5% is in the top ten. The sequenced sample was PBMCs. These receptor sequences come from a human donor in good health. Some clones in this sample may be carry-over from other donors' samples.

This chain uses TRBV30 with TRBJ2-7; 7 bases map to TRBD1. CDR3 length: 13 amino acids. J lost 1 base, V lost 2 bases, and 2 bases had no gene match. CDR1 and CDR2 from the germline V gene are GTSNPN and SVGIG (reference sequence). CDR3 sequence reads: CAWSTGVSYEQYF. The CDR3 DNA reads TGTGCCTGGAGTACAGGGGTGTCCTACGAGCAGTACTTC.

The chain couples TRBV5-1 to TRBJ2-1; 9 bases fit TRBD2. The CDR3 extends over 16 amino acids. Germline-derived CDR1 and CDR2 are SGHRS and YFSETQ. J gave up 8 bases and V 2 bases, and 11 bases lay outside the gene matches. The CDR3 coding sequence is TGCGCCAGCAGCTTCGGAGCGGGGGGTAACCCGGATGAGCAGTTCTTC. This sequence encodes CASSFGAGGNPDEQFF. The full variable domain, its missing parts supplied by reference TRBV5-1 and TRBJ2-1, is KAGVTQTPRYLIKTRGQQVTLSCSPISGHRSVSWYQQTPGQGLQFLFEYFSETQRNKGNFPGRFSGRQFSNSRSEMNVSTLELGDSALYLCASSFGAGGNPDEQFFGPGTRLTVL.

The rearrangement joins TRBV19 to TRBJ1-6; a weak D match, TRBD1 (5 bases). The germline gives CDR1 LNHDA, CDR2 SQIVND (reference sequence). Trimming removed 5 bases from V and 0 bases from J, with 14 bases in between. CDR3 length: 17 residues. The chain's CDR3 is CASSLPQGSSYNSPLHF. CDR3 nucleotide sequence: TGTGCCAGTAGTCTCCCCCAGGGAAGCTCCTATAATTCACCCCTCCACTTT.

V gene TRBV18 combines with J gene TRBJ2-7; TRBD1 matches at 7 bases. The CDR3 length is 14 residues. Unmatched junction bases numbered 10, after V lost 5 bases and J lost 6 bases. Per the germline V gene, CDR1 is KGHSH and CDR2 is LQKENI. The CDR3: CASSVEQGHFEQYF. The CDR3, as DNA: TGTGCCAGCTCAGTCGAACAGGGGCATTTCGAGCAGTACTTC.

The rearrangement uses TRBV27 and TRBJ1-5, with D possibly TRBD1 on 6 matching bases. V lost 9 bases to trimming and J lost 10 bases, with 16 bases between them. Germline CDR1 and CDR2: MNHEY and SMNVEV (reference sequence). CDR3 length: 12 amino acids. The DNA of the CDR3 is TGTGCCAGTAGACAGGAGCGGGGCCCCCAGCATTTT. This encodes CASRQERGPQHF.

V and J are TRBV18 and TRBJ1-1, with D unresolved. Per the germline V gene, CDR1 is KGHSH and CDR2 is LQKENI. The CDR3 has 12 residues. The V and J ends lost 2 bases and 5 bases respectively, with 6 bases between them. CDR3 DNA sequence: TGTGCCAGCTCACCAGATCGGACTGAAGCTTTCTTT. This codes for CASSPDRTEAFF.

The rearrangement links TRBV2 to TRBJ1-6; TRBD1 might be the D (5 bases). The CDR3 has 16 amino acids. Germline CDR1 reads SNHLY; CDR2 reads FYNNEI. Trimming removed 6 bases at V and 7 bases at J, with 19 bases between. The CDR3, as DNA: TGTGCCAGCAGCGAGCGGGGTGGGACGTACAATTCACCCCTCCACTTT. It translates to CASSERGGTYNSPLHF.

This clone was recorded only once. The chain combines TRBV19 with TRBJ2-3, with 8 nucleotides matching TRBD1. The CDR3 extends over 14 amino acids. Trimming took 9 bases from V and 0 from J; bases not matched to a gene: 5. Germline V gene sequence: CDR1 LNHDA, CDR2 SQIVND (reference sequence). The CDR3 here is CASSDRASTDTQYF. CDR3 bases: TGTGCCAGCTCGGACAGGGCTAGCACAGATACGCAGTATTTT.

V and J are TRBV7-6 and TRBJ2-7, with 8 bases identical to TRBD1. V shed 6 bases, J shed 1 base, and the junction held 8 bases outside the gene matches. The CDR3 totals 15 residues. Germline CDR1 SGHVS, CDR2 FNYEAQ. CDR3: CASSPTGGVSYEQYF. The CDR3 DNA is TGTGCCAGCAGTCCAACAGGGGGTGTATCCTACGAGCAGTACTTC. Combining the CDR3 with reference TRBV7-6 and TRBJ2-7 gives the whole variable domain GAGVSQSPRYKVTKRGQDVALRCDPISGHVSLYWYRQALGQGPEFLTYFNYEAQQDKSGLPNDRFSAERPEGSISTLTIQRTEQRDSAMYRCASSPTGGVSYEQYFGPGTRLTVT.